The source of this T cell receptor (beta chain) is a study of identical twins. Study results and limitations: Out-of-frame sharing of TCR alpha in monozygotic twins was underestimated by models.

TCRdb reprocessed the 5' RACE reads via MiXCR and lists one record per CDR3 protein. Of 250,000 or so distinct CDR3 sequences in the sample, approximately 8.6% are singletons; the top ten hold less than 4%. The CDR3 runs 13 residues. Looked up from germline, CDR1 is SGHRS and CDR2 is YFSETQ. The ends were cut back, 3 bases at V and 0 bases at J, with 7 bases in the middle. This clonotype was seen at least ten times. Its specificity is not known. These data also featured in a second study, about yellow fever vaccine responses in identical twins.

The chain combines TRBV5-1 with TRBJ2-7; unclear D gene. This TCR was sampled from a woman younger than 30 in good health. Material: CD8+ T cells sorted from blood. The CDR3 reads CASSYYSSYEQYF. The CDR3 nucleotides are TGCGCCAGCAGCTACTATAGCTCCTACGAGCAGTACTTC.